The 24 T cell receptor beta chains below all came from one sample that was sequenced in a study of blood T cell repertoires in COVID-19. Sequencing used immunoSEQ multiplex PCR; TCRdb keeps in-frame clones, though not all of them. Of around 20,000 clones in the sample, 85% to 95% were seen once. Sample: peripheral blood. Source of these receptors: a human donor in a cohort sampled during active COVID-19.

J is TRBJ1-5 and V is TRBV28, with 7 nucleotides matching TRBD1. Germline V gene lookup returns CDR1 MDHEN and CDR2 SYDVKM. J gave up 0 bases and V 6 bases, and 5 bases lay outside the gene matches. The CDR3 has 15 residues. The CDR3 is CASRSRGYSNQPQHF. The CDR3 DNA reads TGTGCCAGCAGGTCCAGGGGGTATAGCAATCAGCCCCAGCATTTT.

CDR3 loop: CASLGGQGTNEQFF. CDR3 DNA: TGTGCCAGCTTGGGGGGACAGGGGACGAATGAGCAGTTCTTC. V gene TRBV11-3 combines with J gene TRBJ2-1; 10 positions match TRBD1. Losses at the gene ends were 8 bases for V and 7 bases for J; bases not matched to a gene: 8. Germline V gives CDR1 SGHNT, CDR2 YENEEA. The CDR3 sequence is 14 residues long. The variable domain in full, completed from reference TRBV11-3 and TRBJ2-1, reads EAGVVQSPRYKIIEKKQPVAFWCNPISGHNTLYWYLQNLGQGPELLIRYENEEAVDDSQLPKDRFSAERLKGVDSTLKIQPAELGDSAVYLCASLGGQGTNEQFFGPGTRLTVL.

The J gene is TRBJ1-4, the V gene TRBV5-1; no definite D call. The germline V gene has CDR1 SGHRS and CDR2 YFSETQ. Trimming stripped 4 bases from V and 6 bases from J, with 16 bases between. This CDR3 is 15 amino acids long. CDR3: CASSPRVGDDEKLFF. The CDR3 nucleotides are TGCGCCAGCAGCCCTCGGGTAGGCGACGATGAAAAACTGTTTTTT. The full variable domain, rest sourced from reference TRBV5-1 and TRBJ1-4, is KAGVTQTPRYLIKTRGQQVTLSCSPISGHRSVSWYQQTPGQGLQFLFEYFSETQRNKGNFPGRFSGRQFSNSRSEMNVSTLELGDSALYLCASSPRVGDDEKLFFGSGTQLSVL.

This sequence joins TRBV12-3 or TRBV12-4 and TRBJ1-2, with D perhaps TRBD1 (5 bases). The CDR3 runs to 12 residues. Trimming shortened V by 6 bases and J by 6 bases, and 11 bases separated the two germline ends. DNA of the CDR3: TGTGCCAGCAGCACTACAGGTCATGGCTACACCTTC. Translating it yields CASSTTGHGYTF.

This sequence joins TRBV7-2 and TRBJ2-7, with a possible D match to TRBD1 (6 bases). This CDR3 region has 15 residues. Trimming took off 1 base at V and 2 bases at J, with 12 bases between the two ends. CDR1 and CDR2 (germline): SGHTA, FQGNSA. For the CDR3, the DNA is TGTGCCAGCAGCTTAGGCAGGGGATTTCCCTACGAGCAGTACTTC. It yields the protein CASSLGRGFPYEQYF.

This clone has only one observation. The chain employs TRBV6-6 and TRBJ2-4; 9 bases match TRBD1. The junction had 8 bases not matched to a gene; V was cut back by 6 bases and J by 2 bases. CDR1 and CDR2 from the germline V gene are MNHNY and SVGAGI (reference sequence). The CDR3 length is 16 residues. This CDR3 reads CASSPGQGGPKNIQYF. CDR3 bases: TGTGCCAGCAGCCCGGGACAGGGCGGGCCCAAAAACATTCAGTACTTC.

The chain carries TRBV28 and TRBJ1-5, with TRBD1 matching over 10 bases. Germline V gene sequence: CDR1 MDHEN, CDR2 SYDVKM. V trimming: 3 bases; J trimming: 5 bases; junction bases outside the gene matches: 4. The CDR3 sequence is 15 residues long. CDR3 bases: TGTGCCAGCAGTTTCCTTGGGACAGGGGATCAGCCCCAGCATTTT. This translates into CASSFLGTGDQPQHF.

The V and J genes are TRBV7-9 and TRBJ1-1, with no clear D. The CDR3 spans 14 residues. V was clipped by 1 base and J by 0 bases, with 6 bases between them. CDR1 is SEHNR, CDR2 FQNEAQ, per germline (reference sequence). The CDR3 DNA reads TGTGCCAGCAGCTTAGTACGGGTGAACACTGAAGCTTTCTTT. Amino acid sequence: CASSLVRVNTEAFF.

In DNA form, the CDR3 reads TGTGCCAGTAGTATGACTAGCGGGAGGTCCTACAATGAGCAGTTCTTC. The encoded protein is CASSMTSGRSYNEQFF. The chain uses TRBV19 and TRBJ2-1, with 13 bases identical to TRBD2. The CDR3 totals 16 residues. Germline V gene sequence: CDR1 LNHDA, CDR2 SQIVND (reference sequence). With 3 bases clipped from V and 1 base from J, the junction kept 0 bases outside the gene matches.

The CDR3 nucleotides are TGCGCCAGCAGCTGGGGACTAGCGGGGGGAGTTGGAGAGACCCAGTACTTC. Amino acid sequence: CASSWGLAGGVGETQYF. The chain recombines TRBV5-1 with TRBJ2-5; the match to TRBD2 covers 15 bases. The V gene end was trimmed by 3 bases and the J gene end by 4 bases; junction bases not matched to a gene: 7. This CDR3 is built from 17 residues. CDR1 is SGHRS and CDR2 is YFSETQ in the germline V gene.

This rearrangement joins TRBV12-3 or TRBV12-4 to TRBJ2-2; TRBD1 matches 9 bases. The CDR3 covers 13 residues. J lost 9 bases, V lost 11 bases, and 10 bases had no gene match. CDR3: CASWTGENRELFF. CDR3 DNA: TGTGCCTCCTGGACAGGGGAAAACCGGGAGCTGTTTTTT.

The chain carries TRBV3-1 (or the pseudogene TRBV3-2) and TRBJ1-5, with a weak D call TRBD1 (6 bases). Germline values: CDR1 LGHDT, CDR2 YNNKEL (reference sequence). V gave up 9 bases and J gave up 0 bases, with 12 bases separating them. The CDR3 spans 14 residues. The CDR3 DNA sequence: TGTGCCAGTTCAGGGGTTTATAGCAATCAGCCCCAGCATTTT. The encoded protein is CASSGVYSNQPQHF.

The CDR3 region is CASSQEGLSRGETQYF. In nucleotides, the CDR3 is TGCGCCAGCAGCCAAGAAGGACTCTCCCGGGGAGAGACCCAGTACTTC. The rearrangement links TRBV4-3 to TRBJ2-5, with a tentative D call TRBD2 (5 bases). With 0 bases removed from V and 4 bases from J, the gap between germline ends came to 15 bases. Looked up from germline, CDR1 is LGHNA and CDR2 is YSLEER. CDR3 size: 16 residues.

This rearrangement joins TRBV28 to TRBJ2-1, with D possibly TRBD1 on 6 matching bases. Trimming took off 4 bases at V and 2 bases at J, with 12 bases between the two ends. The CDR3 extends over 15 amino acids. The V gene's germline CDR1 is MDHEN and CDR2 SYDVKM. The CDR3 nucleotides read TGTGCCAGCAGTTCCCTTGGGACAACCTACAATGAGCAGTTCTTC. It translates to CASSSLGTTYNEQFF.

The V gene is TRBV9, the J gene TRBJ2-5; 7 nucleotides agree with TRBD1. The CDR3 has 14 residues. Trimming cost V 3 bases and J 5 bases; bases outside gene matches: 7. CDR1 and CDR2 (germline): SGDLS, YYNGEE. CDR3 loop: CASSDPGTVETQYF. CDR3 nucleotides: TGTGCCAGCAGCGACCCCGGGACAGTCGAGACCCAGTACTTC.

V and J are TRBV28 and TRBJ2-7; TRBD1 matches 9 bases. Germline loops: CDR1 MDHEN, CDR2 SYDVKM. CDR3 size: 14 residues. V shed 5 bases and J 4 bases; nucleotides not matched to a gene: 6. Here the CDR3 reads CASSTGGAHYEQYF. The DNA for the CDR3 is TGTGCCAGCAGTACAGGGGGCGCTCATTACGAGCAGTACTTC. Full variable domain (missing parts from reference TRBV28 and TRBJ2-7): DVKVTQSSRYLVKRTGEKVFLECVQDMDHENMFWYRQDPGLGLRLIYFSYDVKMKEKGDIPEGYSVSREKKERFSLILESASTNQTSMYLCASSTGGAHYEQYFGPGTRLTVT.

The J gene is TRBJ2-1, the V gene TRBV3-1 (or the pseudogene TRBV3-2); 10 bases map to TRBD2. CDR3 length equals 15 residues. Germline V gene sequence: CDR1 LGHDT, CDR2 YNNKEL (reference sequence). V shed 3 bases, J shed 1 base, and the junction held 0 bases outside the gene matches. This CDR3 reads CASSHSGGSYNEQFF. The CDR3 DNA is TGTGCCAGCAGCCATAGCGGGGGGTCCTACAATGAGCAGTTCTTC.

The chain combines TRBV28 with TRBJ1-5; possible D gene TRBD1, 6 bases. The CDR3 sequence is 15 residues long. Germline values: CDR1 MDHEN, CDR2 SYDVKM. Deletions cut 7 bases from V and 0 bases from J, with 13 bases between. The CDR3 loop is CASIWQGHSNQPQHF. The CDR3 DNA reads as TGTGCCAGCATCTGGCAGGGACATAGCAATCAGCCCCAGCATTTT.

CDR3 protein: CATREGGPGETQYF. CDR3 DNA sequence: TGTGCCACCAGGGAGGGAGGCCCCGGAGAGACCCAGTACTTC. This rearrangement joins TRBV24-1 to TRBJ2-5, with D perhaps matching TRBD2 (6 bases). The V and J ends lost 7 bases and 4 bases respectively, with 15 bases between them. CDR1 and CDR2 (germline): KGHDR, SFDVKD. The CDR3 contains 14 residues.

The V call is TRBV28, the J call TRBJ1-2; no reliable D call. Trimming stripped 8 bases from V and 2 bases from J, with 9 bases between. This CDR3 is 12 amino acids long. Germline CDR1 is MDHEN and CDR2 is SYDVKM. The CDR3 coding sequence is TGTGCCAGCTCATTACAAAACTATGGCTACACCTTC. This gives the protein CASSLQNYGYTF.

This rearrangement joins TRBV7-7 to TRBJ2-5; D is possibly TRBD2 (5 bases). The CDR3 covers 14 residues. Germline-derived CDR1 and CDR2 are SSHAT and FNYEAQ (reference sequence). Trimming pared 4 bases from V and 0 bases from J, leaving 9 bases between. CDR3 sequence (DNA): TGTGCCAGCAGCTCGGAGAGGGACCAAGAGACCCAGTACTTC. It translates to CASSSERDQETQYF.

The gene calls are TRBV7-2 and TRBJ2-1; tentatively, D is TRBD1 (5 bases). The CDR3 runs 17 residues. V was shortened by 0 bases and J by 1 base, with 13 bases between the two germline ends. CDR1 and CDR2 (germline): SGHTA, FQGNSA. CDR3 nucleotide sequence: TGTGCCAGCAGCTTAGCAAGGCAGGGATTGTCCTACAATGAGCAGTTCTTC. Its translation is CASSLARQGLSYNEQFF.

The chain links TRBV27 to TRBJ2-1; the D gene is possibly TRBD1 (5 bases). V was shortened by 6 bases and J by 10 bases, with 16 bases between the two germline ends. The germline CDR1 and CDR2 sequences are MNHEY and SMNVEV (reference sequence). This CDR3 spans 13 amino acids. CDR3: CASRWTRLMEQFF. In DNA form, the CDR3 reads TGTGCCAGCAGGTGGACACGTCTTATGGAGCAGTTCTTC.

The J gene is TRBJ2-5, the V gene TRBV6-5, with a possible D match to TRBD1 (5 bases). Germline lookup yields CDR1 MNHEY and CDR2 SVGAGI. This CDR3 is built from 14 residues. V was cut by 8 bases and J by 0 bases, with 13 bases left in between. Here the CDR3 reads CASPTGRYQETQYF. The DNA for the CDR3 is TGTGCCAGCCCAACAGGCAGGTACCAAGAGACCCAGTACTTC.